The 28 T cell receptor beta chains presented below share a single source sample, sequenced in a study of T cell responses to AZD1222 COVID-19 vaccine. Clones were sequenced by immunoSEQ multiplex PCR, and TCRdb holds only the in-frame ones, with some missing. Here the sample spans approximately 140,000 clones, about nine tenths being singletons. This specimen consisted of peripheral blood, obtained on day 0 of AZD1222 vaccination. Source of these receptors: an adult in good health.

The V and J genes are TRBV29-1 and TRBJ2-1; D gene unclear. Deletions cut 7 bases from V and 8 bases from J, with 18 bases between. CDR1 is SQVTM and CDR2 is ANQGSEA in the germline V gene. CDR3 length: 13 residues. The CDR3 coding sequence is TGCAGCGGGGCCCAAAGTCCTGGGGATGAGCAGTTCTTC. Residues: CSGAQSPGDEQFF.

V gene TRBV3-1 (or the pseudogene TRBV3-2) combines with J gene TRBJ1-5; perhaps TRBD1 as D (5 bases). The CDR3 totals 15 residues. Germline V lookup: CDR1 LGHDT, CDR2 YNNKEL (reference sequence). The V gene lost 1 base and the J gene lost 3 bases, with 10 bases spanning the gap. This CDR3 reads CASSQGGHLNQPQHF. In DNA form, the CDR3 reads TGTGCCAGCAGCCAAGGGGGCCACCTCAATCAGCCCCAGCATTTT.

J is TRBJ2-1 and V is TRBV6-5; TRBD2 matches 12 bases. There are 15 residues in the CDR3. CDR1 MNHEY and CDR2 SVGAGI come from the germline V gene. The J segment lost 7 bases and the V segment lost 8 bases, leaving 9 bases of the junction unmatched. The CDR3 sequence: CASVLGLAGENEQFF. DNA for the CDR3: TGTGCCAGCGTTTTGGGACTAGCGGGTGAGAATGAGCAGTTCTTC.

The J gene is TRBJ2-1, the V gene TRBV25-1; D not resolved. V lost 6 bases, J lost 6 bases, and 15 bases lay in between. Germline CDR1 reads MGHDK; CDR2 reads SYGVNS. The CDR3 is 14 residues long. CDR3 sequence (DNA): TGTGCCAGCAGCAGTCCGCTGAGGAGCAATGAGCAGTTCTTC. Its protein product is CASSSPLRSNEQFF.

V gene TRBV2 combines with J gene TRBJ2-1; D perhaps matches TRBD2 (6 bases). The CDR3 runs 13 residues. V was trimmed by 7 bases and J by 5 bases, leaving 12 bases between them. The germline V gene has CDR1 SNHLY and CDR2 FYNNEI. In DNA, the CDR3 is TGTGCCAGCACCAGGGACTTAAACAATGAGCAGTTCTTC. It encodes CASTRDLNNEQFF.

To note about this clone: At one end, the junction sequence differs from germline, possibly due to a read error. The rearrangement links TRBV6-2 or TRBV6-3 to TRBJ2-1; no definite D call. The CDR3 loop spans 10 amino acids. Germline CDR1 and CDR2: MNHEY and SVGEGT. The CDR3 spells CASSYEKVIF. Written as DNA, the CDR3 is TGTGCCAGCAGTTACGAAAAAGTTATCTTC.

The chain carries TRBV2 and TRBJ1-1; D remains unclear. Trimming left V 5 bases short and J 4 bases short, with 11 bases between. Germline CDR1 and CDR2: SNHLY and FYNNEI. The CDR3 sequence is 13 residues long. The CDR3 DNA is TGTGCCAGCAGTACCGGGCGGTCCACTGAAGCTTTCTTT. Translation: CASSTGRSTEAFF.

The chain uses TRBV21-1 and TRBJ2-5; TRBD2 is taken as the D call from the table, unchecked against the DNA. TRBV21-1 is a listed pseudogene. This CDR3 comprises 14 residues. Here the CDR3 DNA reads TGTGCCATCCTTGGTAGCGGGGGGGCAGAGACCCAGTACTTC. Amino acid sequence: CAILGSGGAETQYF.

The chain has TRBV5-1 and TRBJ1-3; 8 nucleotides match TRBD1. The CDR3 is made up of 18 amino acids. The V gene's germline CDR1 is SGHRS and CDR2 YFSETQ. With 3 bases clipped from V and 1 base from J, the junction kept 12 bases outside the gene matches. CDR3 bases: TGCGCCAGCAGCTGGACTGGGGACAGGTCAACATCTGGAAACACCATATATTTT. Its protein is CASSWTGDRSTSGNTIYF.

The chain recombines TRBV24-1 with TRBJ2-3; D gene unclear. V dropped 5 bases and J dropped 5 bases, with 25 bases sitting between them. The CDR3 is made up of 18 amino acids. CDR1 is KGHDR and CDR2 is SFDVKD in the germline V gene. In nucleotides, the CDR3 is TGTGCCACCAGTGGCCTGCCCCCGCCGGACGATGTTCAAGATACGCAGTATTTT. Residues: CATSGLPPPDDVQDTQYF.

The chain joins TRBV25-1 to TRBJ1-4; D is unresolved. V shed 1 base and J shed 8 bases, with 5 bases lying between them. This CDR3 is 12 amino acids long. Germline lookup yields CDR1 MGHDK and CDR2 SYGVNS. CDR3 nucleotide sequence: TGTGCCAGCAGTGAATCGAAGGAAAAACTGTTTTTT. Residues: CASSESKEKLFF. Filled out from reference TRBV25-1 and TRBJ1-4, the complete variable domain reads EADIYQTPRYLVIGTGKKITLECSQTMGHDKMYWYQQDPGMELHLIHYSYGVNSTEKGDLSSESTVSRIRTEHFPLTLESARPSHTSQYLCASSESKEKLFFGSGTQLSVL.

The chain links TRBV11-3 to TRBJ1-2; TRBD1 aligns across 8 bases. The trim removed 1 base at V and 6 bases at J, leaving 13 bases unmatched. The CDR3 contains 17 residues. In germline, CDR1 is SGHNT, CDR2 YENEEA. The CDR3, as DNA: TGTGCCAGCAGCTTAGGTTGGGGAACAGGGGGTCTCGATGGCTACACCTTC. This gives the protein CASSLGWGTGGLDGYTF.

The CDR3 here is CASTPQGSANYGYTF. The DNA for the CDR3 is TGTGCCAGCACCCCACAGGGGTCTGCAAACTATGGCTACACCTTC. The rearrangement links TRBV2 to TRBJ1-2; 7 nucleotides match TRBD1. The CDR3 runs 15 residues. V lost 7 bases and J lost 2; bases outside the gene matches: 10. CDR1 and CDR2 from the germline V gene are SNHLY and FYNNEI.

DNA of the CDR3: TGTGCCTGGAGTCCGCGGGACAGAATCACCGGGGAGCTGTTTTTT. It yields the protein CAWSPRDRITGELFF. The chain employs TRBV30 and TRBJ2-2, with TRBD1 as a possible D gene (7 bases). V lost 2 bases to trimming and J lost 4 bases, with 14 bases between them. The germline V gene has CDR1 GTSNPN and CDR2 SVGIG (reference sequence). The CDR3 runs 15 residues.

The sample holds one count of this clone. The gene calls are TRBV5-6 and TRBJ2-1; TRBD2 agrees at 9 bases. This CDR3 is built from 17 residues. J gave up 2 bases and V 0 bases, and 6 bases lay outside the gene matches. Germline CDR1 reads SGHDT; CDR2 reads YYEEEE. CDR3 nucleotide sequence: TGTGCCAGCAGCTTGGAGAGCGGGAGGCGAACCTACAATGAGCAGTTCTTC. Residues: CASSLESGRRTYNEQFF. Full variable domain (remainder filled in from reference TRBV5-6 and TRBJ2-1): DAGVTQSPTHLIKTRGQQVTLRCSPKSGHDTVSWYQQALGQGPQFIFQYYEEEERQRGNFPDRFSGHQFPNYSSELNVNALLLGDSALYLCASSLESGRRTYNEQFFGPGTRLTVL.

The CDR3 loop reads CASSRDREDEKLFF. The DNA for the CDR3 is TGTGCCAGCAGTCGGGACAGGGAGGATGAAAAACTGTTTTTT. The V gene is TRBV6-5, the J gene TRBJ1-4, with 9 bases that match TRBD1. V gave up 5 bases and J gave up 6 bases; unmatched junction bases: 4. Germline values: CDR1 MNHEY, CDR2 SVGAGI. This CDR3 has 14 amino acids.

The rearrangement joins TRBV29-1 to TRBJ1-2, with D tentatively TRBD1 (5 bases). Germline V CDR1 and CDR2: SQVTM, ANQGSEA. V dropped 6 bases and J dropped 1 base, with 9 bases sitting between them. This CDR3 has 12 residues. CDR3 in DNA: TGCAGCGTGGGGGGAGGTAACTATGGCTACACCTTC. Protein sequence: CSVGGGNYGYTF.

The V call is TRBV24-1, the J call TRBJ2-6; TRBD2 is a possible D gene (7 bases). This CDR3 contains 18 residues. Trimming took off 6 bases at V and 3 bases at J, with 20 bases between the two ends. Germline V gene data show CDR1 as KGHDR and CDR2 as SFDVKD. CDR3 sequence (DNA): TGTGCCACCAGTTCAGTCCCAGGGGAGGGTGGTGGGGCCAACGTCCTGACTTTC. Its protein product is CATSSVPGEGGGANVLTF.

The chain links TRBV30 to TRBJ2-7, with D perhaps matching TRBD2 (7 bases). The V end was cut by 4 bases, the J end by 1 base, with 14 bases between. The CDR3 sequence is 14 residues long. Germline V gives CDR1 GTSNPN, CDR2 SVGIG (reference sequence). The CDR3 bases are TGTGCCTGGAATAGGGGGAGGGGGTCCTACGAGCAGTACTTC. Protein sequence: CAWNRGRGSYEQYF.

This clone was counted once. This sequence joins TRBV24-1 and TRBJ2-7, with D uncertain. V shed 6 bases and J shed 3 bases, with 8 bases lying between them. The CDR3 spans 12 residues. Germline V gene lookup returns CDR1 KGHDR and CDR2 SFDVKD. The CDR3 bases are TGTGCCACCAGTCCACTTCTCTACGAGCAGTACTTC. It specifies CATSPLLYEQYF.

This clone was seen once. J is TRBJ1-6 and V is TRBV9; TRBD1 aligns across 9 bases. The V segment lost 6 bases and the J segment 6 bases; nucleotides outside the gene matches: 4. The length of the CDR3 is 14 residues. CDR1 is SGDLS, CDR2 YYNGEE, per germline. In DNA, the CDR3 is TGTGCCAGCACCAAGACAGGGGGTAATTCACCCCTCCACTTT. Its translation: CASTKTGGNSPLHF.

This clone has only a few counts. V and J are TRBV6-4 and TRBJ1-6; D not certain. The CDR3 loop spans 13 amino acids. V shed 2 bases and J shed 7 bases, with 6 bases lying between them. In germline, CDR1 is MRHNA, CDR2 SNTAGT. The CDR3 region has the DNA TGTGCCAGCAGTGACGGCCCAAATTCACCCCTCCACTTT. Translation gives CASSDGPNSPLHF.

The rearrangement uses TRBV7-3 and TRBJ2-1; 10 bases are a match to TRBD2. CDR1 and CDR2 (germline): SGHTA, FQGTGA. This CDR3 region has 17 residues. J lost 3 bases, V lost 2 bases, and 7 bases had no gene match. This chain's CDR3 is CASSLSGLADLYNEQFF. The CDR3, as DNA: TGTGCCAGCAGCTTATCAGGACTAGCGGACCTCTACAATGAGCAGTTCTTC.

J is TRBJ2-7 and V is TRBV27, with D tentatively TRBD1 (5 bases). Trimming removed 4 bases at V and 3 bases at J, with 10 bases between. This CDR3 contains 13 residues. The germline V gene has CDR1 MNHEY and CDR2 SMNVEV (reference sequence). In nucleotides, the CDR3 is TGTGCCAGCAGTTCTCAGGGCTACTACGAGCAGTACTTC. The encoded protein is CASSSQGYYEQYF.

This clone was seen only a few times. The chain carries TRBV9 and TRBJ1-6; D gene ambiguous. Trimming removed 4 bases from V and 10 bases from J, with 9 bases in between. The length of the CDR3 is 12 residues. Germline V lookup: CDR1 SGDLS, CDR2 YYNGEE. The CDR3 bases are TGTGCCAGCAGCTCGCTAATATCACCCCTCCACTTT. This sequence encodes CASSSLISPLHF.

The chain has TRBV19 and TRBJ2-1; D is perhaps TRBD1 or TRBD2 (7 bases each). The CDR3 consists of 18 residues. The germline V and J ends were trimmed by 5 bases and 0 bases, with 20 bases remaining between them. Germline loops: CDR1 LNHDA, CDR2 SQIVND (reference sequence). The CDR3, as DNA: TGTGCCAGTAGTTCGGCCCGCCAGGGGGGGAGCTCCTACAATGAGCAGTTCTTC. Its protein product is CASSSARQGGSSYNEQFF.

The chain uses TRBV6-5 and TRBJ2-7; unclear D gene. The ends were cut back, 0 bases at V and 0 bases at J, with 6 bases in the middle. CDR1 and CDR2 (germline): MNHEY, SVGAGI. CDR3 size: 14 residues. The CDR3 DNA is TGTGCCAGCAGTTACTCTACAGCCTCCTACGAGCAGTACTTC. Protein sequence: CASSYSTASYEQYF.

The chain is built from TRBV6-5 and TRBJ1-1; D possibly corresponds to TRBD1 (6 bases). V was trimmed by 2 bases and J by 10 bases, leaving 17 bases between them. Germline loops: CDR1 MNHEY, CDR2 SVGAGI. The CDR3 has 14 residues. The CDR3 spells CASSYDRLGKGAFF. Written as DNA, the CDR3 is TGTGCCAGCAGTTACGACAGGCTTGGGAAGGGAGCTTTCTTT.